This T cell receptor (beta chain) was retrieved from a study of blood T cells in healthy people across ages. Overall study findings and caveats: Roughly linear age-related decline in beta diversity appeared, significant by age approximately 40.

A J-beta primer mix and a sample-barcoded 5' primer were used in a second PCR of about 6 to 12 cycles. Each cDNA molecule was tagged by a template-switch adaptor with 12 random nucleotides. TCRdb called the 5' RACE reads again in MiXCR, with one record for every CDR3 protein. The sample has more than 800,000 distinct CDR3 sequences, around 43% seen once; the top ten hold 15% to 20%. To note about this clonotype: The target antigen is unknown.

Total RNA, at least 5 micrograms per sample, came from PBMCs. Trimming took off 9 bases at V and 10 bases at J, with 22 bases between the two ends. CDR1 ENHRY and CDR2 SYGVKD come from the germline V gene. CDR3 size: 14 residues. The chain is built from TRBV10-3 and TRBJ2-1, with D perhaps TRBD2 (7 bases). The sample comprised blood. The sequence was collected from a woman aged 55-70 years in good health. CDR3: CAITPGQLGGEQFF. The DNA for the CDR3 is TGTGCCATAACTCCGGGACAACTGGGAGGGGAGCAGTTCTTC.